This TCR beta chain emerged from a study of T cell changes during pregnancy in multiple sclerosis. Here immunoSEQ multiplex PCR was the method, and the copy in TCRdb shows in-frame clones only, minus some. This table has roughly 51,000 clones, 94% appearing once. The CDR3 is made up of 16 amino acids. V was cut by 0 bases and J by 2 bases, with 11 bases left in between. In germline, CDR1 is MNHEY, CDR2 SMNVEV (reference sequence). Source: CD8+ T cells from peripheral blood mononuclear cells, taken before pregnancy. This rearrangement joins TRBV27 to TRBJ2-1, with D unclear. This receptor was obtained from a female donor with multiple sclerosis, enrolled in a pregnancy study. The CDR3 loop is CASSLSGAITYNEQFF. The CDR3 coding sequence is TGTGCCAGCAGTTTATCGGGCGCGATAACCTACAATGAGCAGTTCTTC.